This T cell receptor (beta chain) was found in a study of T cell clonotyping in hematopoietic cell transplantation. Only a few counts were recorded for this clone. Germline values: CDR1 SGHAT, CDR2 FQNNGV. Trimming shortened V by 1 base and J by 1 base, and 8 bases separated the two germline ends. The CDR3 extends over 14 amino acids. Profiled with immunoSEQ multiplex PCR; TCRdb holds only in-frame clones, not every one. Here the sample spans 70,000 or so clones, about 93% being singletons. The sequence derives from a man aged 50 to 59 in good health. Some clones in this sample may be carry-over from other donors' samples. Sequencing used peripheral blood mononuclear cells. V and J are TRBV11-2 and TRBJ2-7, with D tentatively TRBD1 (6 bases). DNA of the CDR3: TGTGCCAGCAGCTTAGGACAGGCGTCCTACGAGCAGTACTTC. This codes for CASSLGQASYEQYF.